This TCR beta chain is drawn from a study of CD8+ T cells in alopecia areata. As the sequencing template, cDNA was produced by extracting RNA and reverse transcribing it. Generated by immunoSEQ multiplex PCR, the TCRdb table keeps only in-frame clones and is missing some. The repertoire holds roughly 250,000 clones, around 67% seen once, with around 1.2% in the top ten. The researchers isolated CD4+ and CD8+ T cells from PBMCs by sorting. CDR3 length: 14 amino acids. The V end was cut by 2 bases, the J end by 3 bases, with 8 bases between. Germline CDR1 SGHTA, CDR2 FQGNSA. This clone was found a few times.

The sample in question was CD4+ T cells sorted from blood, obtained at week 0. The chain recombines TRBV7-2 with TRBJ2-1; D is undetermined. This clonotype was obtained from a human donor with alopecia areata. The CDR3 here is CASSLISGYNEQFF. The DNA of the CDR3 is TGTGCCAGCAGCTTAATTTCCGGCTACAATGAGCAGTTCTTC.